The clone carrying this T cell receptor beta chain has a handful of counts. Its specificity is not known. The sample is drawn from a study of OX40 agonist ivuxolimab in advanced cancers. Study details: Checkpoint inhibitors had been given previously to about 40% of patients. General study findings and limits: Certain nonresponders additionally had low normalized T-cell clonal expansion.

Looked up from germline, CDR1 is SGHRS and CDR2 is YFSETQ. Trimming left V 0 bases short and J 5 bases short, with 15 bases between. The CDR3 spans 16 residues. Produced via immunoSEQ multiplex PCR; TCRdb's table is partial and in-frame only. The sample records under 80,000 clones, about four fifths being singletons. The source was CD4+ or CD8+ T cells sorted from blood, collected in a trial of the OX40 agonist ivuxolimab. V and J are TRBV5-1 and TRBJ1-3, with D possibly matching TRBD1 (6 bases). The clonotype originates from an adult with an advanced solid tumor such as melanoma, head and neck, liver or kidney cancer. CDR3: CASSLETGTSRNTIYF. CDR3 DNA sequence: TGCGCCAGCAGCTTGGAAACAGGGACTTCGAGAAACACCATATATTTT.